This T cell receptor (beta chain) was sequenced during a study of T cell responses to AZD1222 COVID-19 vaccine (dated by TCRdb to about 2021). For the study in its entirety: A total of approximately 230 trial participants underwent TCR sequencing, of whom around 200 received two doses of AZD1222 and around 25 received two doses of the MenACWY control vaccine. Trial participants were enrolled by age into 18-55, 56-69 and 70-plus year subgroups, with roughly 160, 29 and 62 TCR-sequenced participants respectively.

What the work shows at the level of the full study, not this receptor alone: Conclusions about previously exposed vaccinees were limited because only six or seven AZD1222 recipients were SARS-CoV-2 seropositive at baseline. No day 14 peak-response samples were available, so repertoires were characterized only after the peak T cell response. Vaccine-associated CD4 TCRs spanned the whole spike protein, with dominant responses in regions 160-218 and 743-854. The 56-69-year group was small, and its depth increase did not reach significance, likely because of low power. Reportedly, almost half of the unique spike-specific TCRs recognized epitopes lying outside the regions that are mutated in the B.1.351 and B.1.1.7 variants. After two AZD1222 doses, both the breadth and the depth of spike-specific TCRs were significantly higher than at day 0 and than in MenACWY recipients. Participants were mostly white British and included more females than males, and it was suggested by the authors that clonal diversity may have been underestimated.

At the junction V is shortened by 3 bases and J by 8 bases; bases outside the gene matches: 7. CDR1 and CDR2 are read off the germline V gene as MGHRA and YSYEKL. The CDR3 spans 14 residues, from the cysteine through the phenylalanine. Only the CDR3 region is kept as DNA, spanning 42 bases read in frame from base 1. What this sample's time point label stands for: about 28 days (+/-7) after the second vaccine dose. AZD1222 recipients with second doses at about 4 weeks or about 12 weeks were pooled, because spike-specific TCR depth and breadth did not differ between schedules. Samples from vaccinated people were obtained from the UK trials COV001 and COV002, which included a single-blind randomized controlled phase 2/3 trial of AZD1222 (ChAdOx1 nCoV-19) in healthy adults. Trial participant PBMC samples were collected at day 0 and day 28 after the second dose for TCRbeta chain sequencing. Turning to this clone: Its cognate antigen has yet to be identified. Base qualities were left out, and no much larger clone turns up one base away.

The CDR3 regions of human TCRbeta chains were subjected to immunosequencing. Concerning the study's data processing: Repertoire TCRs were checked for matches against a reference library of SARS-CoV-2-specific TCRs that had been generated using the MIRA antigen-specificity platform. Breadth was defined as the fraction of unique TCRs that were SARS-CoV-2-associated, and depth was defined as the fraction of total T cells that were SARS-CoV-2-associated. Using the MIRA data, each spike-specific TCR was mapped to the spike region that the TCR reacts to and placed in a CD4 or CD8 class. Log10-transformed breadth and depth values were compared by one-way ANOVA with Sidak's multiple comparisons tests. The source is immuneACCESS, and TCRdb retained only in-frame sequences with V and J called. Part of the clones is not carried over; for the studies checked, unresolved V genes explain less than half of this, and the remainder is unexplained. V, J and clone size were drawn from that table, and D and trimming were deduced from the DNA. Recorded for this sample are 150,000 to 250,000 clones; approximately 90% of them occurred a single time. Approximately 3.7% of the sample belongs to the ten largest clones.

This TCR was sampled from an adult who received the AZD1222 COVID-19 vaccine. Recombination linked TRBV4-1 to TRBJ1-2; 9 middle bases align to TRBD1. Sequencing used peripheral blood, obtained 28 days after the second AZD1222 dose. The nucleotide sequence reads TGCGCCAGCAGCCACCCAGGACAGGGGCGAGGCTACACCTTC. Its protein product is CASSHPGQGRGYTF.